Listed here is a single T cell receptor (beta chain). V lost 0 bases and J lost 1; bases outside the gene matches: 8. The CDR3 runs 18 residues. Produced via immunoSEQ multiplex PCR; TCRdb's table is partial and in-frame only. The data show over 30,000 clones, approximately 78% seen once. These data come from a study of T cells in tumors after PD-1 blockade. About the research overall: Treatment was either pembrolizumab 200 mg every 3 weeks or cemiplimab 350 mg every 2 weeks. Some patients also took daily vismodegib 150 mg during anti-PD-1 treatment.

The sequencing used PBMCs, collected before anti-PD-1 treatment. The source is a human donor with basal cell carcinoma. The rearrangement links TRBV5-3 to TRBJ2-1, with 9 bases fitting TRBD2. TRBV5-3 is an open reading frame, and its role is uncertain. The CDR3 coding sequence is TGTGCCAGAAGCTTGGATGGCGGGGGGGCAAGGTCCTACAATGAGCAGTTCTTC. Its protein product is CARSLDGGGARSYNEQFF.